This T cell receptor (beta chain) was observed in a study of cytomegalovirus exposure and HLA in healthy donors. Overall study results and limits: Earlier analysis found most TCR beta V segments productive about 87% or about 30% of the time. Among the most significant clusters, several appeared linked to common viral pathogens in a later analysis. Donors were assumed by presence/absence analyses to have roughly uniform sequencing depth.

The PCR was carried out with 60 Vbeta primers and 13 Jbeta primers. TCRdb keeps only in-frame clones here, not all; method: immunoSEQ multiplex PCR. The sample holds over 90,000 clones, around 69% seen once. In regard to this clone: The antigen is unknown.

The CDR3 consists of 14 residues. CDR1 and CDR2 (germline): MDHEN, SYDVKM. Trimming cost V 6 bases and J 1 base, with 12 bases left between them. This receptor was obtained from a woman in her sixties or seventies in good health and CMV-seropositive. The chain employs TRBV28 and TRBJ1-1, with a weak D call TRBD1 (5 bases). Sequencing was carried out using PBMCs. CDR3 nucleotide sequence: TGTGCCAGCAGAGTCTCCCAGGGGAACACTGAAGCTTTCTTT. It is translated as CASRVSQGNTEAFF.